Shown below are 32 T cell receptor beta chains from a single sample sequenced in a study of CD8 T cells in Susac syndrome. RNA in amounts of about 0.5 to 1 ug was reverse transcribed with random hexamers. Using its own MiXCR run on the immunoSEQ multiplex PCR reads, TCRdb lists one record per CDR3 protein. The repertoire holds roughly 200,000 distinct CDR3 sequences, 95% seen once, with 0.082% in the top ten. The specimen sequenced was CD4+ T cells from PBMCs. All receptors come from a human donor with multiple sclerosis.

The chain uses TRBV12-3 or TRBV12-4 and TRBJ2-7; a weak D match, TRBD1 (6 bases). V lost 6 bases and J 2 bases, leaving 14 bases between the germline ends. The CDR3 runs to 14 residues. CDR3 DNA: TGTGCCAGCAGGACTCAGGGGTCCCCCTACGAGCAGTACTTC. Translating gives CASRTQGSPYEQYF.

The chain carries TRBV7-9 and TRBJ1-1; no definite D call. V lost 11 bases, J lost 6 bases, and 16 bases lay in between. The CDR3 loop spans 12 amino acids. Germline lookup yields CDR1 SEHNR and CDR2 FQNEAQ (reference sequence). The CDR3, as DNA: TGTGCCGCGGGGTACAAAGGCGCTGAAGCTTTCTTT. It codes for CAAGYKGAEAFF. The whole variable domain, remainder taken from reference TRBV7-9 and TRBJ1-1, is DTGVSQNPRHKITKRGQNVTFRCDPISEHNRLYWYRQTLGQGPEFLTYFQNEAQLEKSRLLSDRFSAERPKGSFSTLEIQRTEQGDSAMYLCAAGYKGAEAFFGQGTRLTVV.

The chain couples TRBV5-1 to TRBJ2-3; D uncertain. The CDR3 spans 15 residues. CDR1 and CDR2 (germline): SGHRS, YFSETQ. V was clipped by 1 base and J by 4 bases, with 13 bases between them. In DNA form, the CDR3 reads TGCGCCAGCAGCTTGATAGAGCAGAGCTCAGATACGCAGTATTTT. Its protein is CASSLIEQSSDTQYF.

This clonotype was detected only once. The V and J genes are TRBV25-1 and TRBJ2-1, with D unclear. The germline V and J ends were trimmed by 6 bases and 9 bases, with 21 bases remaining between them. This CDR3 region has 15 residues. Germline CDR1 reads MGHDK; CDR2 reads SYGVNS. CDR3 loop: CASRYSLGKSGEQFF. CDR3 nucleotide sequence: TGTGCCAGCAGATATAGCCTGGGGAAGTCGGGTGAGCAGTTCTTC.

The chain carries TRBV7-9 and TRBJ2-1, with D perhaps TRBD2 (7 bases). Trimming removed 1 base from V and 7 bases from J, with 17 bases in between. CDR1 is SEHNR and CDR2 is FQNEAQ in the germline V gene (reference sequence). The CDR3 contains 16 residues. CDR3 sequence: CASSLETGGQGNEQFF. The CDR3 DNA follows: TGTGCCAGCAGCTTAGAAACGGGGGGCCAGGGGAATGAGCAGTTCTTC.

The chain is built from TRBV5-1 and TRBJ1-1; tentatively, D is TRBD1 (5 bases). CDR3 length: 14 residues. The germline CDR1 and CDR2 sequences are SGHRS and YFSETQ. V lost 0 bases and J lost 7, with 13 bases in between. The CDR3 protein is CASSLAGGNGEAFF. The CDR3 region has the DNA TGCGCCAGCAGCTTGGCCGGGGGGAATGGTGAAGCTTTCTTT.

The chain uses TRBV29-1 and TRBJ2-1; the match to TRBD2 covers 11 bases. CDR3 length: 15 amino acids. Germline lookup yields CDR1 SQVTM and CDR2 ANQGSEA. V gave up 1 base and J gave up 8 bases; unmatched junction bases: 7. The CDR3 DNA follows: TGCAGCGTTGAAGGGGCTAGCGGGGGGAAAGATGAGCAGTTCTTC. Protein sequence: CSVEGASGGKDEQFF.

V gene TRBV29-1 combines with J gene TRBJ2-5; TRBD1 aligns across 7 bases. V shed 7 bases and J 3 bases; nucleotides not matched to a gene: 11. The CDR3 sequence is 14 residues long. In germline, CDR1 is SQVTM, CDR2 ANQGSEA. In nucleotides, the CDR3 is TGCAGCGCCACTCTGACAGGGCCCGAAGAGACCCAGTACTTC. Its translation is CSATLTGPEETQYF.

This clonotype was seen just once. This chain links TRBV3-1 with TRBJ2-7, with D unclear. Per germline, CDR1 LGHDT and CDR2 YNNKEL (reference sequence). Trimming pared 1 base from V and 0 bases from J, leaving 7 bases between. This CDR3 is built from 14 residues. The CDR3 is CASSQGASSYEQYV. CDR3 nucleotide sequence: TGTGCCAGCAGCCAAGGGGCCAGCTCCTACGAGCAGTACGTC.

This chain joins TRBV20-1 and TRBJ1-2, with a weak D call TRBD1 (5 bases). This CDR3 spans 13 amino acids. V dropped 7 bases and J dropped 1 base, with 13 bases sitting between them. Germline loops: CDR1 DFQATT, CDR2 SNEGSKA (reference sequence). CDR3 sequence: CSGDQGNNYGYTF. Written as DNA, the CDR3 is TGCAGTGGGGACCAAGGAAATAACTATGGCTACACCTTC.

This clonotype was recorded only once. This chain connects TRBV29-1 to TRBJ1-2; tentative D call: TRBD1 (6 bases). This CDR3 spans 11 amino acids. V was pared by 4 bases and J by 6 bases, with 9 bases between. The germline V gene encodes CDR1 SQVTM and CDR2 ANQGSEA. The CDR3 region has the DNA TGCAGCGTTGCTAGGGGGAATGGCTACACCTTC. Residues: CSVARGNGYTF.

V usage is TRBV5-4 and J usage is TRBJ2-5; TRBD2 matches at 12 bases. Germline CDR1 SGHNT, CDR2 YYREEE (reference sequence). V lost 0 bases and J lost 3; bases outside the gene matches: 0. This CDR3 has 15 residues. The chain's CDR3 is CASSLGLAGEETQYF. In DNA, the CDR3 is TGTGCCAGCAGCTTGGGACTAGCGGGGGAAGAGACCCAGTACTTC.

The chain is built from TRBV29-1 and TRBJ2-6; maybe TRBD2 (5 bases). Germline V gene data show CDR1 as SQVTM and CDR2 as ANQGSEA. The CDR3 is 16 amino acids. Trimming pared 7 bases from V and 1 base from J, leaving 17 bases between. CDR3 in DNA: TGCAGCGCCGTCCGGGATACCCCTTCTGGGGCCAACGTCCTGACTTTC. It encodes CSAVRDTPSGANVLTF.

The chain joins TRBV5-1 to TRBJ1-4; no reliable D call. Germline V gene sequence: CDR1 SGHRS, CDR2 YFSETQ. This CDR3 region has 16 residues. The V end lost 0 bases, the J end lost 0 bases, and 9 bases lay between the germline ends. CDR3 DNA sequence: TGCGCCAGCAGCTTGGAATCAGGTGCAACTAATGAAAAACTGTTTTTT. Its protein is CASSLESGATNEKLFF. Drawing the rest from reference TRBV5-1 and TRBJ1-4, the complete variable domain is KAGVTQTPRYLIKTRGQQVTLSCSPISGHRSVSWYQQTPGQGLQFLFEYFSETQRNKGNFPGRFSGRQFSNSRSEMNVSTLELGDSALYLCASSLESGATNEKLFFGSGTQLSVL.

A few counts support this clonotype. The genes are TRBV29-1 and TRBJ1-1; D ambiguous. V dropped 1 base and J dropped 1 base, with 7 bases sitting between them. This CDR3 comprises 13 residues. CDR1 and CDR2 (germline): SQVTM, ANQGSEA. The CDR3 coding sequence is TGCAGCGTTGAAGGTCGGGGGAACACTGAAGCTTTCTTT. Translated, it gives CSVEGRGNTEAFF.

This clonotype was seen just once. V gene TRBV20-1 combines with J gene TRBJ2-7, with 8 bases that match TRBD2. In germline, CDR1 is DFQATT, CDR2 SNEGSKA (reference sequence). The CDR3 totals 14 residues. Trimming at V came to 0 bases and at J to 5 bases, leaving 6 bases not matched to a gene. CDR3 sequence: CSARDASGSNEQYF. The CDR3 DNA reads as TGCAGTGCTAGAGACGCTAGCGGGTCCAACGAGCAGTACTTC.

The genes are TRBV7-9 and TRBJ1-6; D is possibly TRBD1 (6 bases). Trimming removed 4 bases from V and 14 bases from J, with 21 bases in between. The CDR3 runs 15 residues. From germline, CDR1 is SEHNR and CDR2 FQNEAQ (reference sequence). CDR3 in amino acids: CASSSATGTPLALHF. CDR3 nucleotide sequence: TGTGCCAGCAGCTCAGCAACCGGGACACCTCTGGCCCTCCACTTT.

J is TRBJ2-6 and V is TRBV5-1; D perhaps matches TRBD1 (6 bases). Germline V gives CDR1 SGHRS, CDR2 YFSETQ. The V end lost 3 bases, the J end lost 1 base, and 8 bases lay between the germline ends. The CDR3 is 15 amino acids. CDR3 bases: TGCGCCAGCAGCTACACAGGGTCTGGGGCCAACGTCCTGACTTTC. Its translation: CASSYTGSGANVLTF.

The chain employs TRBV10-3 and TRBJ2-1, with D possibly TRBD1 on 6 matching bases. Per the germline V gene, CDR1 is ENHRY and CDR2 is SYGVKD. CDR3 size: 14 residues. Trimming stripped 10 bases from V and 3 bases from J, with 16 bases between. This CDR3 reads CATLQGKDYNEQFF. In DNA, the CDR3 is TGTGCCACCCTACAGGGCAAAGACTACAATGAGCAGTTCTTC.

The rearrangement uses TRBV3-1 and TRBJ2-7; D is possibly TRBD2 (6 bases). CDR1 is LGHDT and CDR2 is YNNKEL in the germline V gene (reference sequence). Deletions cut 4 bases from V and 0 bases from J, with 19 bases between. There are 17 residues in the CDR3. The CDR3 loop reads CASSLNYPGLFSYEQYF. CDR3 nucleotide sequence: TGTGCCAGCAGCCTAAATTATCCGGGACTGTTCTCCTACGAGCAGTACTTC.

The CDR3 here is CASSYGTYSYEQYV. The CDR3 DNA reads TGTGCCAGCAGCTATGGGACCTATTCCTACGAGCAGTACGTC. The chain has TRBV7-9 and TRBJ2-7; D may correspond to TRBD1 or TRBD2 (5 bases each). Looked up from germline, CDR1 is SEHNR and CDR2 is FQNEAQ (reference sequence). V shed 4 bases and J shed 1 base, with 11 bases lying between them. The CDR3 is 14 amino acids.

The chain couples TRBV3-1 to TRBJ1-1, with 9 bases matching TRBD1. V shed 3 bases, J shed 6 bases, and the junction held 8 bases outside the gene matches. The germline gives CDR1 LGHDT, CDR2 YNNKEL (reference sequence). The CDR3 sequence is 15 residues long. The CDR3 nucleotides are TGTGCCAGCAGCCACGGGGACAGGGAAGTGTCTGAAGCTTTCTTT. It is translated as CASSHGDREVSEAFF.

The chain carries TRBV4-2 and TRBJ1-1; D is unclear. Germline CDR1 and CDR2: LGHNA and YNFKEQ. The length of the CDR3 is 13 residues. The germline V and J ends were trimmed by 4 bases and 4 bases, with 10 bases remaining between them. The CDR3 sequence is CASSPAEGTEAFF. The CDR3 bases are TGTGCCAGCAGCCCGGCAGAGGGCACTGAAGCTTTCTTT.

The chain combines TRBV11-3 with TRBJ2-2; the match to TRBD1 covers 7 bases. Germline CDR1 SGHNT, CDR2 YENEEA. The CDR3 loop spans 14 amino acids. Unmatched junction bases numbered 6, after V lost 3 bases and J lost 8 bases. The CDR3 DNA follows: TGTGCCAGCAGCTTCCTGACAGGGACAGGGGAGCTGTTTTTT. This sequence encodes CASSFLTGTGELFF. The whole variable domain, remainder taken from reference TRBV11-3 and TRBJ2-2, is EAGVVQSPRYKIIEKKQPVAFWCNPISGHNTLYWYLQNLGQGPELLIRYENEEAVDDSQLPKDRFSAERLKGVDSTLKIQPAELGDSAVYLCASSFLTGTGELFFGEGSRLTVL.

Concerning this clonotype itself: A read error may account for a junction end that differs from germline. This chain uses TRBV7-7 with TRBJ2-1; D is perhaps TRBD1 or TRBD2 (5 bases each). In germline, CDR1 is SSHAT, CDR2 FNYEAQ (reference sequence). The CDR3 runs to 15 residues. CDR3: CASSLAWGLDNEQFF. CDR3 in DNA: TGTGCTAGCAGCTTAGCGTGGGGCTTGGACAATGAGCAGTTCTTC. Complete variable domain (other parts from reference TRBV7-7 and TRBJ2-1): GAGVSQSPRYKVTKRGQDVTLRCDPISSHATLYWYQQALGQGPEFLTYFNYEAQPDKSGLPSDRFSAERPEGSISTLTIQRTEQRDSAMYRCASSLAWGLDNEQFFGPGTRLTVL.

The CDR3 coding sequence is TGTGCCAGCAGCCGTTCGGGGGGGTATAGAGAGACCCAGTACTTC. This sequence encodes CASSRSGGYRETQYF. This chain joins TRBV3-1 and TRBJ2-5, with TRBD2 identical over 8 bases. The CDR3 sequence is 15 residues long. Germline-derived CDR1 and CDR2 are LGHDT and YNNKEL (reference sequence). With 4 bases clipped from V and 4 bases from J, the junction kept 8 bases outside the gene matches.

V is TRBV29-1 and J is TRBJ1-4, with 7 bases aligning to TRBD1. This CDR3 comprises 12 residues. V was clipped by 3 bases and J by 8 bases; unmatched bases: 3. Germline-derived CDR1 and CDR2 are SQVTM and ANQGSEA. CDR3 bases: TGCAGCGTTGAGACAGGGTGGGAAAAACTGTTTTTT. Translation gives CSVETGWEKLFF.

The gene calls are TRBV4-2 and TRBJ2-1, with a possible D match to TRBD1 (5 bases). This CDR3 comprises 15 residues. Germline-derived CDR1 and CDR2 are LGHNA and YNFKEQ. V shed 1 base and J shed 6 bases, with 13 bases lying between them. CDR3 nucleotide sequence: TGTGCCAGCAGCCAAGCGGCGGACAAGGGCAATGAGCAGTTCTTC. This encodes CASSQAADKGNEQFF.

The chain is built from TRBV30 and TRBJ1-4; the match to TRBD1 covers 7 bases. The CDR3 has 13 residues. In germline, CDR1 is GTSNPN, CDR2 SVGIG (reference sequence). V gave up 3 bases and J gave up 7 bases; unmatched junction bases: 5. The CDR3 DNA reads as TGTGCCTGGAGCGCACAGGGGCGTGAAAAACTGTTTTTT. Amino acid sequence: CAWSAQGREKLFF. Full variable domain (rest looked up from reference TRBV30 and TRBJ1-4): SQTIHQWPATLVQPVGSPLSLECTVEGTSNPNLYWYRQAAGRGLQLLFYSVGIGQISSEVPQNLSASRPQDRQFILSSKKLLLSDSGFYLCAWSAQGREKLFFGSGTQLSVL.

J is TRBJ2-1 and V is TRBV20-1; no reliable D call. V dropped 5 bases and J dropped 0 bases, with 11 bases sitting between them. This CDR3 contains 14 residues. Germline values: CDR1 DFQATT, CDR2 SNEGSKA (reference sequence). CDR3 sequence: CSASVRSSYNEQFF. The CDR3 bases are TGCAGTGCTTCCGTTAGGAGCTCCTACAATGAGCAGTTCTTC.

This chain links TRBV30 with TRBJ1-5, with a possible D match to TRBD1 (5 bases). The CDR3 is made up of 13 amino acids. Trimming shortened V by 0 bases and J by 7 bases, and 10 bases separated the two germline ends. The germline CDR1 and CDR2 sequences are GTSNPN and SVGIG (reference sequence). The CDR3: CAWSVRDGQPQHF. CDR3 coding DNA: TGTGCCTGGAGTGTTAGGGACGGACAGCCCCAGCATTTT.

The chain recombines TRBV29-1 with TRBJ2-6, with 9 nucleotides matching TRBD1. This CDR3 contains 16 residues. The V gene's germline CDR1 is SQVTM and CDR2 ANQGSEA. V trimming: 7 bases; J trimming: 1 base; junction bases outside the gene matches: 8. CDR3 region: CSATGTGKSGANVLTF. The CDR3 bases are TGCAGCGCTACCGGGACAGGGAAGTCTGGGGCCAACGTCCTGACTTTC.